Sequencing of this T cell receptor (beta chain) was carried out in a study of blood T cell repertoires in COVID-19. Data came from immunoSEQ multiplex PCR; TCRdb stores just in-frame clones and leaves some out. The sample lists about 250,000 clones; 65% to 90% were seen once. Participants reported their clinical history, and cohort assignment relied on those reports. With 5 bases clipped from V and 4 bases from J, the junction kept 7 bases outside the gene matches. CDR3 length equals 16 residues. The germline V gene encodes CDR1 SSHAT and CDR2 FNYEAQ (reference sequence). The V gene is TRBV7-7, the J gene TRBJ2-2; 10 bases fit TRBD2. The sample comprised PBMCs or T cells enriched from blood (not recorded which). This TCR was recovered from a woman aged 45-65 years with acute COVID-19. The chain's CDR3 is CASSQLAGSPTGELFF. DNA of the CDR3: TGTGCCAGCAGCCAACTAGCGGGGAGCCCCACCGGGGAGCTGTTTTTT.